One T cell receptor (beta chain) is described in this entry. Its cognate antigen is unknown. Treatment here: about 20 received Ad26.COV2.S at low or high dose, single or two shots; several received placebo; per-sample allocation not given. Vaccine and placebo recipients were sampled on day 63 after the first injection. This entry belongs to a study of Ad26.COV2.S vaccination and SARS-CoV-2 variants. Across the study: Ad26.COV2.S was injected intramuscularly once or twice, 56 days apart.

Study-level points and caveats: Post-vaccination spike-specific CD8+ and CD4+ T cell responses reportedly had substantial breadth. Non-spike TCR breadth was similar in vaccine and placebo recipients.

Assay: immunoSEQ multiplex PCR; the TCRdb copy retains only in-frame clones and omits some. In the table there are hundreds of thousands of clones, approximately 88% of which are singletons. The TCR originated in a person between 18 and 65 years old who received the Ad26.COV2.S COVID-19 vaccine or a placebo. Sample: peripheral blood, taken in a trial of Ad26.COV2.S vaccine versus placebo.

In DNA, the CDR3 is TGTGCCAGCAGTCACAGGGGCGACAACTATGGCTACACCTTC. This translates into CASSHRGDNYGYTF. The V call is TRBV6-5, the J call TRBJ1-2; 7 bases are a match to TRBD1. Losses at the gene ends were 5 bases for V and 2 bases for J; bases not matched to a gene: 5. Germline V gives CDR1 MNHEY, CDR2 SVGAGI. The CDR3 consists of 14 residues.